The 23 T cell receptor beta chains below come from one sample, sequenced in a study of beta chain features in type 1 diabetes. Expressed TCRB transcripts were sequenced because the isolated RNA had all been reverse transcribed beforehand. The method was immunoSEQ multiplex PCR; TCRdb's version includes in-frame clones alone and lacks a portion of them. The table lists about 360,000 clones, roughly 12% of them singletons. Sequencing used naive CD4+ T cells from blood. These receptor sequences come from a man younger than 35 in good health.

The chain combines TRBV15 with TRBJ2-4; D gene ambiguous. This CDR3 region has 15 residues. Trimming cost V 0 bases and J 9 bases, with 15 bases left between them. Germline CDR1 is LNHNV and CDR2 is YYDKDF (reference sequence). CDR3 sequence (DNA): TGTGCCACCAGCAGAGATGTGTTCGCCGCCGGCATTCAGTACTTC. It encodes CATSRDVFAAGIQYF.

There are a few counts of this clone. The chain recombines TRBV5-1 with TRBJ2-3, with 10 positions matching TRBD1. Germline V gene data show CDR1 as SGHRS and CDR2 as YFSETQ. There are 15 residues in the CDR3. Losses at the gene ends were 4 bases for V and 5 bases for J; bases not matched to a gene: 7. The CDR3 DNA reads TGCGCCAGCAGCCAAGGACAGGGGGGGGTAGATACGCAGTATTTT. This sequence encodes CASSQGQGGVDTQYF.

This clone was counted only a few times. The chain couples TRBV7-9 to TRBJ2-7, with TRBD1 matching over 10 bases. The CDR3 sequence is 14 residues long. The trim removed 6 bases at V and 3 bases at J, leaving 5 bases unmatched. Germline assignment: CDR1 SEHNR and CDR2 FQNEAQ (reference sequence). CDR3 in amino acids: CASRSGTGDYEQYF. CDR3 nucleotides: TGTGCCAGCAGATCCGGGACAGGGGACTACGAGCAGTACTTC.

Only a few counts were recorded for this clone. CDR3 residues: CASSEGLRRETQYF. The CDR3 bases are TGTGCCAGCAGTGAGGGCTTGCGCCGGGAGACCCAGTACTTC. This chain links TRBV2 with TRBJ2-5, with unresolved D. Between the trimmed V and J ends, which lost 3 bases and 5 bases, there was a span of 13 bases. Germline V lookup: CDR1 SNHLY, CDR2 FYNNEI. The CDR3 totals 14 residues.

The CDR3 is CSLDLGSPTDTQYF. The CDR3 DNA is TGCAGCCTCGACCTCGGGTCCCCCACAGATACGCAGTATTTT. V gene TRBV29-1 combines with J gene TRBJ2-3; no firm D call. From germline, CDR1 is SQVTM and CDR2 ANQGSEA. This CDR3 has 14 amino acids. V dropped 8 bases and J dropped 2 bases, with 17 bases sitting between them.

This clone was counted only a few times. The rearrangement joins TRBV18 to TRBJ2-5, with 15 nucleotides matching TRBD2. The CDR3 has 17 residues. V lost 5 bases to trimming and J lost 4 bases; unmatched junction nucleotides: 8. Germline CDR1 and CDR2: KGHSH and LQKENI. Written as DNA, the CDR3 is TGTGCCAGCTCATTACCGGGACTAGCGGGAGGCGGAGAGACCCAGTACTTC. Translation: CASSLPGLAGGGETQYF.

This clone was counted between two and nine times. The chain combines TRBV2 with TRBJ1-5, with TRBD1 matching 9 bases. V shed 2 bases and J 3 bases; nucleotides not matched to a gene: 14. The CDR3 sequence is 19 residues long. Germline lookup yields CDR1 SNHLY and CDR2 FYNNEI. CDR3 sequence reads: CASSEPQQGAGDINQPQHF. The CDR3 coding sequence is TGTGCCAGCAGTGAACCCCAACAGGGGGCAGGGGATATCAATCAGCCCCAGCATTTT.

The CDR3 reads CASSLAGALYNEQFF. CDR3 sequence (DNA): TGTGCCAGCAGCTTAGCGGGGGCACTCTACAATGAGCAGTTCTTC. The chain has TRBV7-2 and TRBJ2-1, with TRBD1 as a possible D gene (6 bases). CDR3 length: 15 residues. The ends were cut back, 0 bases at V and 3 bases at J, with 9 bases in the middle. Germline CDR1 reads SGHTA; CDR2 reads FQGNSA.

This sequence joins TRBV4-1 and TRBJ2-1, with a tentative D call TRBD1 (6 bases). V lost 0 bases to trimming and J lost 8 bases, with 11 bases between them. Germline CDR1 and CDR2: MGHRA and YSYEKL. The CDR3 extends over 14 amino acids. CDR3 nucleotides: TGCGCCAGCAGCCAAGATATCAGGGGCCATGAGCAGTTCTTC. It specifies CASSQDIRGHEQFF.

V is TRBV7-9 and J is TRBJ2-1, with 10 bases identical to TRBD2. The CDR3 is 15 amino acids. Germline V gene data show CDR1 as SEHNR and CDR2 as FQNEAQ (reference sequence). Losses at the gene ends were 5 bases for V and 9 bases for J; bases not matched to a gene: 10. In DNA form, the CDR3 reads TGTGCCAGCAGCGGACTAGCGGCCACCGGCAGTGAGCAGTTCTTC. This translates into CASSGLAATGSEQFF.

CDR3 DNA: TGCAGCGTTGAAGGGCCCTTTGTCTCCTACAATGAGCAGTTCTTC. Translation gives CSVEGPFVSYNEQFF. The gene calls are TRBV29-1 and TRBJ2-1, with D hard to call. The V end was cut by 1 base, the J end by 0 bases, with 10 bases between. The germline V gene has CDR1 SQVTM and CDR2 ANQGSEA. The CDR3 spans 15 residues.

There are a few counts of this clone. The chain is built from TRBV27 and TRBJ2-1; D is perhaps TRBD1 (6 bases). V was clipped by 8 bases and J by 3 bases, with 11 bases between them. Germline CDR1 is MNHEY and CDR2 is SMNVEV (reference sequence). The CDR3 spans 13 residues. In nucleotides, the CDR3 is TGTGCCAGCCAGGGACAAAACTACAATGAGCAGTTCTTC. This gives the protein CASQGQNYNEQFF.

This clone has only a few counts. Within the sample, other DNA sequences also encode this same CDR3. This CDR3 reads CAWSPGGGSNQPQHF. Written as DNA, the CDR3 is TGTGCCTGGAGCCCTGGGGGGGGCAGCAATCAGCCCCAGCATTTT. This chain uses TRBV30 with TRBJ1-5, with a tentative D call TRBD1 (6 bases). The germline V and J ends were trimmed by 3 bases and 1 base, with 13 bases remaining between them. Germline V lookup: CDR1 GTSNPN, CDR2 SVGIG (reference sequence). The CDR3 is made up of 15 amino acids.

This clone was detected a few times. The chain employs TRBV30 and TRBJ1-4; 10 bases match TRBD1. The V and J ends lost 3 bases and 13 bases, in that order; junction bases with no gene match: 14. The CDR3 contains 15 residues. Per germline, CDR1 GTSNPN and CDR2 SVGIG (reference sequence). The CDR3 loop reads CAWRGPGTGELRLFF. CDR3 DNA sequence: TGTGCCTGGAGGGGCCCCGGGACAGGGGAGTTAAGACTGTTTTTT. The whole variable domain, remainder taken from reference TRBV30 and TRBJ1-4, is SQTIHQWPATLVQPVGSPLSLECTVEGTSNPNLYWYRQAAGRGLQLLFYSVGIGQISSEVPQNLSASRPQDRQFILSSKKLLLSDSGFYLCAWRGPGTGELRLFFGSGTQLSVL.

This clone was found many times. The chain carries TRBV28 and TRBJ2-4; 7 nucleotides align to TRBD1. The CDR3 has 14 residues. Germline V gene sequence: CDR1 MDHEN, CDR2 SYDVKM. V shed 5 bases, J shed 2 bases, and the junction held 3 bases outside the gene matches. The CDR3 DNA reads as TGTGCCAGCAGTCGACAGGGTACCAAAAACATTCAGTACTTC. Amino acid sequence: CASSRQGTKNIQYF.

CDR3 DNA sequence: TGCGCCAGCAGCCAAGTGCGTGGTAGCGGGGGGGCCTATGAGACCCAGTACTTC. This codes for CASSQVRGSGGAYETQYF. The chain uses TRBV4-3 and TRBJ2-5; TRBD2 aligns across 11 bases. This CDR3 spans 18 amino acids. Germline V gene lookup returns CDR1 LGHNA and CDR2 YSLEER. J gave up 5 bases and V 1 base, and 12 bases lay outside the gene matches.

The chain has TRBV7-3 and TRBJ2-1; D may be TRBD2 (5 bases). The CDR3 is 15 amino acids. V lost 0 bases to trimming and J lost 5 bases, with 11 bases between them. The germline V gene has CDR1 SGHTA and CDR2 FQGTGA. In DNA, the CDR3 is TGTGCCAGCAGCTTAACCGGGAATTCGAACAATGAGCAGTTCTTC. Translated: CASSLTGNSNNEQFF.

The J gene is TRBJ1-1, the V gene TRBV4-2; the match to TRBD1 covers 7 bases. This CDR3 spans 16 amino acids. Germline CDR1 and CDR2: LGHNA and YNFKEQ. V trimming: 4 bases; J trimming: 1 base; junction bases outside the gene matches: 9. The CDR3 region has the DNA TGTGCCAGCAGCCGAGCCCCGGGACAGAGGAACACTGAAGCTTTCTTT. It codes for CASSRAPGQRNTEAFF.

This clone showed up just a few times. V gene TRBV6-5 combines with J gene TRBJ1-1; D gene uncertain. Germline V gene lookup returns CDR1 MNHEY and CDR2 SVGAGI. The CDR3 contains 13 residues. CDR3 in DNA: TGTGGGGTCGTATTATCTAGTGGTACTGAAGCTTTCTTT. Its protein product is CGVVLSSGTEAFF.

V and J are TRBV28 and TRBJ1-5; no clear D. The CDR3 has 14 amino acids. Trimming left V 7 bases short and J 2 bases short, with 12 bases between. Per germline, CDR1 MDHEN and CDR2 SYDVKM. CDR3 protein: CASINDNGNQPQHF. The CDR3, as DNA: TGTGCCAGCATCAACGACAACGGCAATCAGCCCCAGCATTTT.

CDR3 loop: CAWSWYGRAREQYF. CDR3 coding DNA: TGTGCCTGGAGTTGGTACGGGAGAGCAAGGGAGCAGTACTTC. The rearrangement links TRBV30 to TRBJ2-7; perhaps TRBD2 as D (6 bases). The germline V gene has CDR1 GTSNPN and CDR2 SVGIG (reference sequence). Trimming shortened V by 2 bases and J by 7 bases, and 18 bases separated the two germline ends. The CDR3 spans 14 residues.

V and J are TRBV28 and TRBJ2-1, with 8 bases aligning to TRBD2. Germline trimming cut 6 bases from V and 6 bases from J; bases unmatched to any gene: 10. This CDR3 spans 15 amino acids. Germline V CDR1 and CDR2: MDHEN, SYDVKM. This CDR3 is CASRIPGGPGNEQFF. The DNA of the CDR3 is TGTGCCAGCAGGATCCCGGGGGGGCCAGGCAATGAGCAGTTCTTC.

The V and J genes are TRBV28 and TRBJ2-5; the D gene is possibly TRBD1 (7 bases). Trimming shortened V by 6 bases and J by 5 bases, and 16 bases separated the two germline ends. The CDR3 runs to 14 residues. CDR1 and CDR2 from the germline V gene are MDHEN and SYDVKM. In DNA, the CDR3 is TGTGCCAGCAGCGAGCAGACAGGGAGGGAGACCCAGTACTTC. Amino acid sequence: CASSEQTGRETQYF.